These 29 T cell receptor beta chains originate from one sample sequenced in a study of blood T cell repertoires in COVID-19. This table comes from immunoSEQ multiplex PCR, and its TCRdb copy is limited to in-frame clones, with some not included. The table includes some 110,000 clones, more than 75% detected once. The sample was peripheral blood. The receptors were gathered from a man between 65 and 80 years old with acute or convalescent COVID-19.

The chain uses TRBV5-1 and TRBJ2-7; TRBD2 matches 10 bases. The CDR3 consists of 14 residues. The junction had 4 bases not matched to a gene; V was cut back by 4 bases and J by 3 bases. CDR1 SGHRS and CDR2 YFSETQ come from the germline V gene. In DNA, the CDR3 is TGCGCCAGCAGCACGTTAGCGGGGGGCTACGAGCAGTACTTC. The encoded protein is CASSTLAGGYEQYF.

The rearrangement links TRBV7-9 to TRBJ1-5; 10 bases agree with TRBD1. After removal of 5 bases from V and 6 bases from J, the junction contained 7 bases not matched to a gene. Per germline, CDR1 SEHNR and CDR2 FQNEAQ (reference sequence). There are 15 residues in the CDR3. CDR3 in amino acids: CASSPQTGGGQPQHF. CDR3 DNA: TGTGCCAGCAGCCCGCAGACAGGGGGCGGTCAGCCCCAGCATTTT.

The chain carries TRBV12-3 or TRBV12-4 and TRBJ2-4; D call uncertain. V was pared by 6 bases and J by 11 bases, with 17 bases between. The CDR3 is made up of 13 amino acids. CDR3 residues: CASSPPVAELQYF. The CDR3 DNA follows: TGTGCCAGCAGCCCCCCGGTGGCGGAACTTCAGTACTTC.

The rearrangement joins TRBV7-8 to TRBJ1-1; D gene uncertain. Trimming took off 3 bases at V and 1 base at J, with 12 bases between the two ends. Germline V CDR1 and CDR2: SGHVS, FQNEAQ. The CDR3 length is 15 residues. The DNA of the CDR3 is TGTGCCAGCAGCTTTGTCTTTTCGGGGAACACTGAAGCTTTCTTT. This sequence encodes CASSFVFSGNTEAFF.

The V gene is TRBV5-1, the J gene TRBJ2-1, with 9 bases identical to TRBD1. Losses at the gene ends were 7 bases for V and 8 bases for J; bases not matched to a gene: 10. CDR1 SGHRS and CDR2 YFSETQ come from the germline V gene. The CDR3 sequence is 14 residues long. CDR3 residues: CASGVQGAKDEQFF. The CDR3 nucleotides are TGCGCCAGCGGGGTACAGGGGGCTAAAGATGAGCAGTTCTTC.

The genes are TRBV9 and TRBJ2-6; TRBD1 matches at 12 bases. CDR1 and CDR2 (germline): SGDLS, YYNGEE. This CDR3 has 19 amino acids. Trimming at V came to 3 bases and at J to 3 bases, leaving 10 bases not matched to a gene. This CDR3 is CASSATPGQGARGANVLTF. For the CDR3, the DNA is TGTGCCAGCAGCGCGACTCCGGGACAGGGGGCGCGTGGGGCCAACGTCCTGACTTTC.

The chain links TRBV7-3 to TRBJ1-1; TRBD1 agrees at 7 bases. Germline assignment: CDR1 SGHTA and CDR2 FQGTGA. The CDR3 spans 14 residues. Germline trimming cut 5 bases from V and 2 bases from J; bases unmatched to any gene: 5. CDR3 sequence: CASSLQGTNTEAFF. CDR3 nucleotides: TGTGCCAGCAGCCTACAGGGGACAAACACTGAAGCTTTCTTT.

The CDR3 DNA reads TGTGCCAGCAGCGGTTACAGGGGTGGGACTGAAGCTTTCTTT. It is translated as CASSGYRGGTEAFF. The genes are TRBV9 and TRBJ1-1; 7 bases are shared with TRBD1. Germline V gene sequence: CDR1 SGDLS, CDR2 YYNGEE. The CDR3 loop spans 14 amino acids. With 3 bases clipped from V and 5 bases from J, the junction kept 7 bases outside the gene matches.

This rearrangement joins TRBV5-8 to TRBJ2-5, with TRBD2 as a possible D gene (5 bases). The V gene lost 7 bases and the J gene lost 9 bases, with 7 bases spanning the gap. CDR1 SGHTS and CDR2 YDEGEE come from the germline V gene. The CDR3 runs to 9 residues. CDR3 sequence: CASLGAQYF. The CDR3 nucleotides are TGTGCCAGCCTCGGGGCCCAGTACTTC.

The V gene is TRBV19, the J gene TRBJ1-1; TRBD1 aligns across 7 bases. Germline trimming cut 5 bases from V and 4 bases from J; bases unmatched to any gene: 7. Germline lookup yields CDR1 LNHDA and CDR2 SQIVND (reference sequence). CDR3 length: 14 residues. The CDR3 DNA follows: TGTGCCAGTAGTCCCAGACAGGGCCCCACTGAAGCTTTCTTT. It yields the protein CASSPRQGPTEAFF.

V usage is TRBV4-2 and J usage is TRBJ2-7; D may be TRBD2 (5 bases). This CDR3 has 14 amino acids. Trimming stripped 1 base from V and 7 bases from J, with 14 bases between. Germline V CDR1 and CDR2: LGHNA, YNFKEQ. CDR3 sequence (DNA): TGTGCCAGCAGCCAAGCGGACTCAGCTGGAGAGCAGTACTTC. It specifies CASSQADSAGEQYF.

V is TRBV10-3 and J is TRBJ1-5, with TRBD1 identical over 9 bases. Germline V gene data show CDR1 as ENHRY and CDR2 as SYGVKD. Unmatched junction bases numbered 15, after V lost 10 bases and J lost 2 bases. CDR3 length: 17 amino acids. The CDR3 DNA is TGTGCCACCCGTCCCGGGACAGGGCTCGATGGCAATCAGCCCCAGCATTTT. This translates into CATRPGTGLDGNQPQHF.

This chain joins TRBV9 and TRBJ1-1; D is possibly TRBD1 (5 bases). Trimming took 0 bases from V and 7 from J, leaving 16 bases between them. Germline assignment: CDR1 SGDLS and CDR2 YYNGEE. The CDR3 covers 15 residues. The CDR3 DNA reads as TGTGCCAGCAGCGTAGATACAAACCCAAGGGGTGAAGCTTTCTTT. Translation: CASSVDTNPRGEAFF.

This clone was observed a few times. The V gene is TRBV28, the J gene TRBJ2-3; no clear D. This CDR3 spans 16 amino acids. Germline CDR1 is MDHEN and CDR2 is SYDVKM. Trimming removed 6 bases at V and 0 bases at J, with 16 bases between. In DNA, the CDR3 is TGTGCCAGCAGCCCGCCCGGAGCCGCCAGCACAGATACGCAGTATTTT. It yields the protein CASSPPGAASTDTQYF.

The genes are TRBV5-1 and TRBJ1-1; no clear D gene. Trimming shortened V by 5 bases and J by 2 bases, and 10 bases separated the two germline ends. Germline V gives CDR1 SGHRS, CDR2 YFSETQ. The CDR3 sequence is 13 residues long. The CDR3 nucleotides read TGCGCCAGCAGATCAGAAGTCAACACTGAAGCTTTCTTT. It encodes CASRSEVNTEAFF.

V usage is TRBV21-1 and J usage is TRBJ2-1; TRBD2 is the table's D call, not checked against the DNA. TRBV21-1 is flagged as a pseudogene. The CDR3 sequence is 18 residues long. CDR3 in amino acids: CASSKVYNRGVSYNEQFF. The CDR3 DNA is TGTGCCAGCAGCAAAGTTTATAACCGCGGGGTTTCCTACAATGAGCAGTTCTTC.

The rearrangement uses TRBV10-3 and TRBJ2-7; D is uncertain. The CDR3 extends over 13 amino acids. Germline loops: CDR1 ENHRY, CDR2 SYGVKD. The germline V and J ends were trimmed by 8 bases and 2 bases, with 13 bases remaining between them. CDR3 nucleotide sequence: TGTGCCATCTCTCGTGTCCTTACCTACGAGCAGTACTTC. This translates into CAISRVLTYEQYF.

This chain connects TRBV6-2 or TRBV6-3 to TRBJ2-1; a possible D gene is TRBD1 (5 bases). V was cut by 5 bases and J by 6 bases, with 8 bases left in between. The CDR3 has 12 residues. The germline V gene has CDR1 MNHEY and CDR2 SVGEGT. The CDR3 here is CASSLQGNEQFF. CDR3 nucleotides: TGTGCCAGCAGTCTCCAGGGCAATGAGCAGTTCTTC.

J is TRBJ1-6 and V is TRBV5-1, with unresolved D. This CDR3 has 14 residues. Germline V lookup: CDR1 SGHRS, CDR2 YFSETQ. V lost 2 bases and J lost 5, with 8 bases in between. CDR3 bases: TGCGCCAGCAGCTTTCAGGCCGATAATTCACCCCTCCACTTT. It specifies CASSFQADNSPLHF. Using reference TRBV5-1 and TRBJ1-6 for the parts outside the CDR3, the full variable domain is KAGVTQTPRYLIKTRGQQVTLSCSPISGHRSVSWYQQTPGQGLQFLFEYFSETQRNKGNFPGRFSGRQFSNSRSEMNVSTLELGDSALYLCASSFQADNSPLHFGNGTRLTVT.

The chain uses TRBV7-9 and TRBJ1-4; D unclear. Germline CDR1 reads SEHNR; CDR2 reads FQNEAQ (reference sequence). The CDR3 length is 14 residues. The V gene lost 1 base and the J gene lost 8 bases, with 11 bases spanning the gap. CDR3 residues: CASSLDSSREKLFF. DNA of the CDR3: TGTGCCAGCAGCTTAGATTCAAGCAGGGAAAAACTGTTTTTT.

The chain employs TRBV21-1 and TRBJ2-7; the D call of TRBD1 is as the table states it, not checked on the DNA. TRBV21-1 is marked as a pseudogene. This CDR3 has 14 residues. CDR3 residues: CASSKKPGTYEQYF. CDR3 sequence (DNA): TGTGCCAGCAGCAAAAAGCCAGGGACCTACGAGCAGTACTTC.

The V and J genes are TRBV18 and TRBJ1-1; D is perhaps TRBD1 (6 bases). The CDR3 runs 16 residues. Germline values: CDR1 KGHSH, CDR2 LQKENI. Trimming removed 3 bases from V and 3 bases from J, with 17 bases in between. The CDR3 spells CASSPFVGAEHTEAFF. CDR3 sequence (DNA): TGTGCCAGCTCACCTTTTGTGGGGGCTGAACACACTGAAGCTTTCTTT. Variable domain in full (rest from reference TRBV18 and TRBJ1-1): NAGVMQNPRHLVRRRGQEARLRCSPMKGHSHVYWYRQLPEEGLKFMVYLQKENIIDESGMPKERFSAEFPKEGPSILRIQQVVRGDSAAYFCASSPFVGAEHTEAFFGQGTRLTVV.

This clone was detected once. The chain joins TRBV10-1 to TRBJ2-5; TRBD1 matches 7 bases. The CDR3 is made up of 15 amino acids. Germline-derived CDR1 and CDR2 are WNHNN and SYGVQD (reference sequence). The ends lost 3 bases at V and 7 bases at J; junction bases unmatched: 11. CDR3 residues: CASSDYRGLTGTQYF. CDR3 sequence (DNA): TGCGCCAGCAGTGATTATAGGGGGCTAACGGGGACCCAGTACTTC.

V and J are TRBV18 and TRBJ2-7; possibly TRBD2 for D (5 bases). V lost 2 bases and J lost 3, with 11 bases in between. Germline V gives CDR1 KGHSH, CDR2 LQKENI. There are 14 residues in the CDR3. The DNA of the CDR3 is TGTGCCAGCTCACCAATGAAAGGGAGCTACGAGCAGTACTTC. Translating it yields CASSPMKGSYEQYF.

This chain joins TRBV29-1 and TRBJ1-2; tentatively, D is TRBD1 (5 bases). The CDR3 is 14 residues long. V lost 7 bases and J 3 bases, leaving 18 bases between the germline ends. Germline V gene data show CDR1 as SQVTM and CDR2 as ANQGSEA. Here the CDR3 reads CSANTGEGHYGYTF. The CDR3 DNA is TGCAGCGCCAATACCGGGGAGGGGCACTATGGCTACACCTTC.

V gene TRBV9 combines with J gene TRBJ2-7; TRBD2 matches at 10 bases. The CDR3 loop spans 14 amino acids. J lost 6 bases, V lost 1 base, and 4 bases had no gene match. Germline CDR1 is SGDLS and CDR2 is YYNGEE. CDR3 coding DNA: TGTGCCAGCAGCGTACTAGCGGGAGAAGTCGAGCAGTACTTC. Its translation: CASSVLAGEVEQYF.

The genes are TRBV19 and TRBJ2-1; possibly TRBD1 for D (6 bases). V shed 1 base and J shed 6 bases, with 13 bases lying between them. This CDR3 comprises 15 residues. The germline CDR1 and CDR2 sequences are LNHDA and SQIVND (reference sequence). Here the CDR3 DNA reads TGTGCCAGTAGTATAGCAGGGGCGAGACCCAATGAGCAGTTCTTC. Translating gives CASSIAGARPNEQFF.

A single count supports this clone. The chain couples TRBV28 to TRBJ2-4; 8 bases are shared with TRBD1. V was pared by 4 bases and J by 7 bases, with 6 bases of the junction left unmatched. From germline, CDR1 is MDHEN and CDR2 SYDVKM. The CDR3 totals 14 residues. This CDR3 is CASSSYNRGNIQYF. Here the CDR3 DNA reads TGTGCCAGCAGTTCATACAACAGGGGGAACATTCAGTACTTC.

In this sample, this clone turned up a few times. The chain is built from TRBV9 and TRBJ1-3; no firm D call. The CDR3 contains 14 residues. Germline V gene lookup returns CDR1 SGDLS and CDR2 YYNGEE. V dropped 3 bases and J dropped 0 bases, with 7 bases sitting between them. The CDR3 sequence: CASSASGSGNTIYF. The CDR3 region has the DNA TGTGCCAGCAGCGCCTCCGGCTCTGGAAACACCATATATTTT.